These 17 T cell receptor beta chains were all obtained from the same sample, sequenced in a study of Graves' ophthalmopathy and Graves' hyperthyroidism. TCR beta CDR3 amplification used RNA transcripts. HTBI-primed RT-PCR formed the first round, and a multiplex PCR formed the second. TCRdb re-called the multiplex PCR reads through MiXCR, storing one row per CDR3 protein. The table records a few hundred thousand distinct CDR3 sequences, about 17% of them present only once. The sample comprised peripheral blood. The receptors come from an adult woman with stable Graves' hyperthyroidism.

This clonotype was recorded many times. The chain recombines TRBV7-2 with TRBJ2-2; D is unresolved. With 8 bases removed from V and 1 base from J, the gap between germline ends came to 11 bases. Per germline, CDR1 SGHTA and CDR2 FQGNSA. The CDR3 contains 14 residues. The CDR3 sequence: CASSLRRNTGELFF. For the CDR3, the DNA is TGTGCCAGCTCTCTCCGGAGGAACACCGGGGAGCTGTTTTTT. Full variable domain (rest looked up from reference TRBV7-2 and TRBJ2-2): GAGVSQSPSNKVTEKGKDVELRCDPISGHTALYWYRQSLGQGLEFLIYFQGNSAPDKSGLPSDRFSAERTGGSVSTLTIQRTQQEDSAVYLCASSLRRNTGELFFGEGSRLTVL.

In its sample, this clonotype was seen many times. The chain combines TRBV29-1 with TRBJ1-5; the match to TRBD1 covers 7 bases. There are 16 residues in the CDR3. Germline trimming cut 4 bases from V and 0 bases from J; bases unmatched to any gene: 9. The germline V gene has CDR1 SQVTM and CDR2 ANQGSEA. The CDR3 region has the DNA TGCAGCGTTGTGGGACAGAGCTTTAATAGCAATCAGCCCCAGCATTTT. This translates into CSVVGQSFNSNQPQHF.

A note on this clonotype: Germline is not matched at one junction end, which may reflect a read error. The chain joins TRBV11-2 to TRBJ1-5; D gene ambiguous. There are 13 residues in the CDR3. The germline CDR1 and CDR2 sequences are SGHAT and FQNNGV. The CDR3 DNA reads TGTGCCAGCAGCCCAGCGGTTTATCAGGCCCAGCATTTT. Encoded protein: CASSPAVYQAQHF. Looking up the rest from reference TRBV11-2 and TRBJ1-5 gives the full variable domain: EAGVAQSPRYKIIEKRQSVAFWCNPISGHATLYWYQQILGQGPKLLIQFQNNGVVDDSQLPKDRFSAERLKGVDSTLKIQPAKLEDSAVYLCASSPAVYQAQHFGDGTRLSIL.

This clonotype was picked up many times. The chain joins TRBV10-1 to TRBJ1-2; D remains ambiguous. Germline assignment: CDR1 WNHNN and CDR2 SYGVQD (reference sequence). V was shortened by 8 bases and J by 8 bases, with 12 bases between the two germline ends. The CDR3 totals 11 residues. The CDR3 region is CASELTSGYTF. The CDR3 nucleotides read TGCGCCAGCGAACTAACGAGCGGCTACACCTTC.

In this sample, this clonotype turned up many times. The chain uses TRBV6-2 or TRBV6-3 and TRBJ1-5; 7 bases are a match to TRBD1. This CDR3 has 15 residues. CDR1 is MNHEY and CDR2 is SVGEGT in the germline V gene. The V and J ends lost 0 bases and 4 bases, in that order; junction bases with no gene match: 3. The CDR3: CASSYSGQPNQPQHF. CDR3 DNA sequence: TGTGCCAGCAGTTACTCGGGACAGCCAAATCAGCCCCAGCATTTT.

This clonotype was seen repeatedly, ten times or more. The chain uses TRBV25-1 and TRBJ2-7, with TRBD1 matching 9 bases. The CDR3 loop spans 18 amino acids. Germline CDR1 is MGHDK and CDR2 is SYGVNS. The ends lost 7 bases at V and 2 bases at J; junction bases unmatched: 18. CDR3 nucleotide sequence: TGTGCCAGCACCCGAAATATCGGGTCGGGACAGGGCGCCTACGAGCAGTACTTC. Amino acids: CASTRNIGSGQGAYEQYF.

Here the CDR3 reads CASSLGTNMNTEAFF. CDR3 sequence (DNA): TGCGCCAGCAGCTTGGGGACAAATATGAACACTGAAGCTTTCTTT. The chain employs TRBV5-1 and TRBJ1-1; D might be TRBD1 (5 bases). The length of the CDR3 is 15 residues. Germline V CDR1 and CDR2: SGHRS, YFSETQ. The V end was cut by 0 bases, the J end by 0 bases, with 9 bases between.

This clonotype was seen a few times. This sequence joins TRBV4-2 and TRBJ2-2; D is possibly TRBD1 (5 bases). V lost 2 bases and J 1 base, leaving 8 bases between the germline ends. The CDR3 covers 15 residues. The germline V gene encodes CDR1 LGHNA and CDR2 YNFKEQ. The CDR3 DNA sequence: TGTGCCAGCAGCCAAATGGACAAGAACACCGGGGAGCTGTTTTTT. This encodes CASSQMDKNTGELFF.

At least ten counts were recorded for this clonotype. This chain uses TRBV20-1 with TRBJ1-5, with a tentative D call TRBD1 (5 bases). V was pared by 3 bases and J by 2 bases, with 11 bases between. This CDR3 has 14 residues. CDR1 and CDR2 (germline): DFQATT, SNEGSKA (reference sequence). This CDR3 reads CSASPGSGNQPQHF. As DNA, the CDR3 is TGCAGTGCTAGCCCAGGGAGCGGCAATCAGCCCCAGCATTTT.

This clonotype was counted at least ten times. The V and J genes are TRBV11-2 and TRBJ2-7; 8 bases are a match to TRBD1. The germline gives CDR1 SGHAT, CDR2 FQNNGV. This CDR3 contains 14 residues. The junction had 5 bases not matched to a gene; V was cut back by 1 base and J by 6 bases. CDR3 sequence (DNA): TGTGCCAGCAGCTTAGGGGGACAGGAGGTCGAGCAGTACTTC. Its translation is CASSLGGQEVEQYF.

This clonotype was recorded at least ten times. V is TRBV7-9 and J is TRBJ1-1; perhaps TRBD1 as D (6 bases). Germline V lookup: CDR1 SEHNR, CDR2 FQNEAQ (reference sequence). V was shortened by 5 bases and J by 6 bases, with 13 bases between the two germline ends. The CDR3 totals 13 residues. CDR3: CASSHGTGPEAFF. CDR3 coding DNA: TGTGCCAGCAGCCATGGCACAGGGCCTGAAGCTTTCTTT.

This clonotype was detected many times. The V and J genes are TRBV5-5 and TRBJ2-7, with D perhaps matching TRBD1 or TRBD2 (5 bases each). V was clipped by 1 base and J by 0 bases, with 11 bases between them. From germline, CDR1 is SGHKS and CDR2 YYEKEE (reference sequence). This CDR3 is 15 amino acids long. The CDR3 DNA sequence: TGTGCCAGCAGCTTGTCCCCGGGACCCTCCTACGAGCAGTACTTC. It encodes CASSLSPGPSYEQYF. The full variable domain, rest sourced from reference TRBV5-5 and TRBJ2-7, is DAGVTQSPTHLIKTRGQQVTLRCSPISGHKSVSWYQQVLGQGPQFIFQYYEKEERGRGNFPDRFSARQFPNYSSELNVNALLLGDSALYLCASSLSPGPSYEQYFGPGTRLTVT.

J is TRBJ1-1 and V is TRBV6-2 or TRBV6-3; D gene uncertain. Deletions cut 5 bases from V and 0 bases from J, with 7 bases between. CDR1 and CDR2 from the germline V gene are MNHEY and SVGEGT. The CDR3 has 13 amino acids. DNA of the CDR3: TGTGCCAGCAGTGATTTATTGAACACTGAAGCTTTCTTT. It codes for CASSDLLNTEAFF.

This clonotype has ten or more counts. The genes are TRBV3-1 and TRBJ2-5; 12 nucleotides line up with TRBD2. The CDR3 sequence is 18 residues long. The V gene end was trimmed by 0 bases and the J gene end by 8 bases; junction bases not matched to a gene: 13. Per germline, CDR1 LGHDT and CDR2 YNNKEL (reference sequence). CDR3 sequence: CASSQELNLVGLAGTQYF. The DNA for the CDR3 is TGTGCCAGCAGCCAAGAATTGAACTTGGTCGGACTAGCGGGAACCCAGTACTTC.

This clonotype showed up just a few times. V is TRBV6-2 or TRBV6-3 and J is TRBJ1-6, with D possibly being TRBD1 (5 bases). Trimming removed 6 bases from V and 6 bases from J, with 6 bases in between. The germline V gene has CDR1 MNHEY and CDR2 SVGEGT. This CDR3 has 12 amino acids. The CDR3 nucleotides read TGTGCCAGCAGGACAGCTAATTCACCCCTCCACTTT. This translates into CASRTANSPLHF.

This clonotype has at least ten counts. This chain links TRBV29-1 with TRBJ1-1; D might be TRBD1 (5 bases). Germline CDR1 reads SQVTM; CDR2 reads ANQGSEA. Trimming cost V 5 bases and J 0 bases, with 13 bases left between them. This CDR3 is built from 14 residues. This CDR3 reads CSVRPDTLNTEAFF. The CDR3 DNA reads as TGCAGCGTTAGACCGGACACACTGAACACTGAAGCTTTCTTT.

At least ten counts were recorded for this clonotype. The rearrangement joins TRBV29-1 to TRBJ2-5; either TRBD1 or TRBD2 may supply D (5 bases each). V lost 1 base, J lost 6 bases, and 15 bases lay in between. CDR1 is SQVTM and CDR2 is ANQGSEA in the germline V gene. CDR3 length: 14 amino acids. The CDR3 loop reads CSVEVGETWQTQYF. In nucleotides, the CDR3 is TGCAGCGTTGAAGTGGGGGAAACTTGGCAGACCCAGTACTTC.